This T cell receptor beta chain came from a study of blood T cells in healthy people across ages. Whole-study findings and limits: Diversity was higher, and naive CD4+ cells more numerous, in long-lived donors than in aged donors. Diversity was estimated from one million T cells, and these estimates were considered underestimates.

Concerning this clonotype: Its antigen is not identified.

Germline-derived CDR1 and CDR2 are SGHRS and YFSETQ. V shed 4 bases and J 8 bases; nucleotides not matched to a gene: 12. CDR3 length equals 17 residues. In each sample, at least 7 million PBMCs were isolated. The use of a sample-barcoded 5' primer and a J-beta primer mix characterized a second PCR of about 7 to 12 cycles. The template-switch adaptor, which had 12 random nucleotides, put a tag on each cDNA molecule. MiXCR was run by TCRdb on the 5' RACE reads, yielding one entry per CDR3 protein. The sample contains 1,500,000 or so distinct CDR3 sequences, 59% of which appear only once. The chain links TRBV5-1 to TRBJ2-1; 13 bases line up with TRBD2. The sample consisted of blood. This clonotype was sampled from a man between 18 and 29 years old in good health. CDR3 nucleotide sequence: TGCGCCAGCAGCCCGAGGACTAGCGGGAGTATGACCCATGAGCAGTTCTTC. It specifies CASSPRTSGSMTHEQFF.